A single sample is the source of the 21 T cell receptor beta chains below, sequenced in a study of identical twins. TCRdb used MiXCR to reprocess the 5' RACE reads, holding one entry per CDR3 protein. The sample has roughly 750,000 distinct CDR3 sequences, around 21% seen once. These same records also appear under a second study, on T cells expressing NK-cell markers.

Sequenced input: PBMCs. These TCRs come from a woman between 18 and 29 years old in good health.

In this sample, this clonotype turned up once. The chain has TRBV10-3 and TRBJ2-1, with 7 bases fitting TRBD2. The trim removed 3 bases at V and 0 bases at J, leaving 5 bases unmatched. This CDR3 spans 16 amino acids. Germline V lookup: CDR1 ENHRY, CDR2 SYGVKD. As DNA, the CDR3 is TGTGCCATCAGTGAACCCGGGGGGAGCTCCTACAATGAGCAGTTCTTC. It codes for CAISEPGGSSYNEQFF.

This clonotype was seen more than once but under ten times. The rearrangement links TRBV7-2 to TRBJ2-3; unclear D gene. Germline CDR1 is SGHTA and CDR2 is FQGNSA. The V gene lost 2 bases and the J gene lost 0 bases, with 9 bases spanning the gap. The CDR3 is 15 amino acids. The CDR3 bases are TGTGCCAGCAGCTTACAAAGAGCTAGCACAGATACGCAGTATTTT. Its protein product is CASSLQRASTDTQYF.

This clonotype occurred a few times. This sequence joins TRBV9 and TRBJ2-7; 8 nucleotides line up with TRBD1. V lost 0 bases and J lost 3; bases outside the gene matches: 5. The CDR3 consists of 15 residues. Germline V gene sequence: CDR1 SGDLS, CDR2 YYNGEE. The CDR3 region is CASSVDQGASYEQYF. As DNA, the CDR3 is TGTGCCAGCAGCGTAGATCAGGGGGCGAGCTACGAGCAGTACTTC.

The genes are TRBV29-1 and TRBJ1-1; perhaps TRBD1 as D (6 bases). The CDR3 extends over 12 amino acids. The ends were cut back, 4 bases at V and 6 bases at J, with 12 bases in the middle. In germline, CDR1 is SQVTM, CDR2 ANQGSEA. CDR3 bases: TGCAGCGTTGTAAGGGGGGTTGCTGAAGCTTTCTTT. It encodes CSVVRGVAEAFF.

This clonotype was detected once. V usage is TRBV6-1 and J usage is TRBJ2-1; 8 bases map to TRBD2. With 6 bases clipped from V and 11 bases from J, the junction kept 9 bases outside the gene matches. The CDR3 totals 13 residues. The V gene's germline CDR1 is MNHNS and CDR2 SASEGT. The CDR3 loop is CASRVAGGGKQFF. The CDR3 bases are TGTGCCAGCAGGGTTGCGGGAGGCGGAAAGCAGTTCTTC.

The chain links TRBV5-1 to TRBJ2-7; the D gene could be TRBD1 or TRBD2 (5 bases each). V lost 0 bases to trimming and J lost 6 bases, with 16 bases between them. The germline V gene encodes CDR1 SGHRS and CDR2 YFSETQ. The CDR3 contains 15 residues. CDR3 sequence: CASSLGDPPGLEQYF. Written as DNA, the CDR3 is TGCGCCAGCAGCTTGGGGGACCCCCCGGGGCTCGAGCAGTACTTC.

This clonotype was counted a few times. The chain links TRBV4-3 to TRBJ2-2, with D perhaps TRBD1 or TRBD2 (5 bases each). Trimming pared 1 base from V and 1 base from J, leaving 7 bases between. The CDR3 is 15 residues long. Germline loops: CDR1 LGHNA, CDR2 YSLEER. The CDR3 DNA reads as TGCGCCAGCAGCCAAGTGGGGGTGAACACCGGGGAGCTGTTTTTT. Translation gives CASSQVGVNTGELFF.

This clonotype has a handful of counts. This chain connects TRBV7-2 to TRBJ2-7; 9 nucleotides match TRBD1. Per germline, CDR1 SGHTA and CDR2 FQGNSA. Germline trimming cut 4 bases from V and 5 bases from J; bases unmatched to any gene: 9. This CDR3 comprises 15 residues. CDR3 sequence: CASSSSGTGIHEQYF. The CDR3, as DNA: TGTGCCAGCAGCTCCTCCGGGACAGGGATTCACGAGCAGTACTTC.

This clonotype was observed many times. The chain has TRBV5-1 and TRBJ2-7, with a weak D call TRBD2 (6 bases). The germline V and J ends were trimmed by 2 bases and 3 bases, with 15 bases remaining between them. There are 15 residues in the CDR3. CDR1 is SGHRS and CDR2 is YFSETQ in the germline V gene. The CDR3 DNA reads as TGCGCCAGCAGCTTTTCGGGAGCATCTAACTACGAGCAGTACTTC. Protein product: CASSFSGASNYEQYF.

In its sample, this clonotype was seen many times. This chain connects TRBV25-1 to TRBJ2-7; D unclear. CDR1 is MGHDK and CDR2 is SYGVNS in the germline V gene. Trimming pared 7 bases from V and 5 bases from J, leaving 30 bases between. The CDR3 length is 18 residues. CDR3 in amino acids: CASIKHRRHSLPTDEQYF. Here the CDR3 DNA reads TGTGCCAGCATCAAACACCGGAGACATTCCTTACCGACCGACGAGCAGTACTTC.

This clonotype was seen just once. The chain joins TRBV12-3 or TRBV12-4 to TRBJ2-3; D is unresolved. Trimming left V 3 bases short and J 8 bases short, with 9 bases between. The CDR3 loop spans 12 amino acids. CDR3: CASSFLGGTQYF. The CDR3 region has the DNA TGTGCCAGCAGTTTTCTTGGTGGTACGCAGTATTTT.

This clonotype was detected only a few times. This rearrangement joins TRBV6-1 to TRBJ2-1, with D perhaps matching TRBD2 (5 bases). The CDR3 length is 13 residues. Deletions cut 5 bases from V and 10 bases from J, with 15 bases between. Germline loops: CDR1 MNHNS, CDR2 SASEGT. This CDR3 is CASSPPSGYEQFF. DNA of the CDR3: TGTGCCAGCAGTCCACCCTCGGGGTACGAGCAGTTCTTC.

This clonotype was found many times. CDR3 region: CASSQDRASMRFF. DNA of the CDR3: TGTGCCAGCAGCCAAGATAGAGCCAGCATGCGGTTCTTC. The gene calls are TRBV4-2 and TRBJ2-1; D not resolved. V gave up 0 bases and J gave up 15 bases, with 15 bases separating them. This CDR3 is built from 13 residues. Looked up from germline, CDR1 is LGHNA and CDR2 is YNFKEQ.

This clonotype has a handful of counts. The chain recombines TRBV20-1 with TRBJ2-7; 9 positions agree with TRBD2. CDR1 and CDR2 (germline): DFQATT, SNEGSKA (reference sequence). V lost 3 bases to trimming and J lost 3 bases; unmatched junction nucleotides: 9. This CDR3 spans 15 amino acids. The CDR3 sequence is CSAREILAGNYEQYF. CDR3 sequence (DNA): TGCAGTGCTAGGGAGATTCTAGCGGGAAACTACGAGCAGTACTTC.

The chain combines TRBV29-1 with TRBJ1-2, with D perhaps TRBD1 (6 bases). CDR1 is SQVTM, CDR2 ANQGSEA, per germline. The CDR3 totals 11 residues. The V end was cut by 4 bases, the J end by 9 bases, with 12 bases between. The CDR3 reads CSVGTAGSYTF. The CDR3 region has the DNA TGCAGCGTTGGGACAGCGGGAAGCTACACCTTC.

The chain is built from TRBV12-3 or TRBV12-4 and TRBJ1-1; tentatively, D is TRBD1 (6 bases). Trimming took 8 bases from V and 5 from J, leaving 18 bases between them. The CDR3 length is 14 residues. The CDR3 DNA sequence: TGTGCCAGCCGCTCAGGGGCGAGGCTTACTGAAGCTTTCTTT. This translates into CASRSGARLTEAFF.

This clonotype was counted between two and nine times. The rearrangement links TRBV27 to TRBJ1-3; D uncertain. V dropped 7 bases and J dropped 4 bases, with 14 bases sitting between them. Per the germline V gene, CDR1 is MNHEY and CDR2 is SMNVEV (reference sequence). This CDR3 comprises 14 residues. CDR3 amino acids: CASISGLGGNTIYF. The CDR3 DNA is TGTGCCAGCATTTCGGGCCTCGGAGGAAACACCATATATTTT.

The rearrangement links TRBV3-1 to TRBJ2-1; maybe TRBD2 (5 bases). The CDR3 is 13 residues long. V lost 2 bases and J 7 bases, leaving 9 bases between the germline ends. Germline CDR1 and CDR2: LGHDT and YNNKEL (reference sequence). The DNA of the CDR3 is TGTGCCAGCAGCCAACGGGGTTTGAATGAGCAGTTCTTC. Residues: CASSQRGLNEQFF.

This clonotype was observed a handful of times. The chain uses TRBV25-1 and TRBJ2-3; perhaps TRBD1 as D (6 bases). V shed 3 bases and J shed 2 bases, with 15 bases lying between them. Germline CDR1 and CDR2: MGHDK and SYGVNS. This CDR3 has 16 amino acids. The CDR3 sequence is CASSDPRDKFTDTQYF. The DNA for the CDR3 is TGTGCCAGCAGTGACCCTCGGGACAAATTCACAGATACGCAGTATTTT.

A few counts support this clonotype. The rearrangement joins TRBV20-1 to TRBJ2-1, with 8 positions matching TRBD2. The germline V gene has CDR1 DFQATT and CDR2 SNEGSKA (reference sequence). The CDR3 covers 14 residues. J gave up 8 bases and V 6 bases, and 12 bases lay outside the gene matches. The CDR3 loop is CSARRRGGGDEQFF. The CDR3 DNA sequence: TGCAGTGCCCGCAGACGGGGGGGTGGGGATGAGCAGTTCTTC.

This clonotype was counted a few times. This chain connects TRBV12-3 or TRBV12-4 to TRBJ1-4, with D perhaps TRBD1 (5 bases). The CDR3 consists of 14 residues. V shed 6 bases and J shed 7 bases, with 15 bases lying between them. CDR3 nucleotide sequence: TGTGCCAGCAGCTCCGACAGCCTGGTTGAAAAACTGTTTTTT. Protein sequence: CASSSDSLVEKLFF.